These T cell receptor beta chains were read from a single sample in a study of lymphopenia after photon versus proton radiotherapy. Sequencing was performed with immunoSEQ multiplex PCR; in TCRdb, only in-frame clones are kept and a portion is missing. The sample has tens of thousands of clones; around 86% are singletons. The source material was peripheral blood, sampled from a patient treated with proton-based radiotherapy. Receptors originate from a man older than 75 with esophageal cancer. CDR3s include the opening cysteine and the closing phenylalanine or tryptophan. D genes are given only for firm matches. Clone size is given for some rows only: seen once, a few or many times, or a class if the clone is expanded.

TRBD1	TRBV19	.	TRBJ2-1	CASSASQGGYNEQFF	TGTGCCAGTAGTGCCTCACAGGGGGGATACAATGAGCAGTTCTTC
TRBD2	TRBV11-2	.	TRBJ2-3	CASSLAVLAGGRTDTQYF	TGTGCCAGCAGCTTAGCAGTCCTAGCGGGGGGGCGGACAGATACGCAGTATTTT
.	TRBV30	.	TRBJ1-2	CAWSQKGDGYTF	TGTGCCTGGAGCCAGAAGGGGGATGGCTACACCTTC
TRBD1	TRBV2	.	TRBJ2-5	CASSGNRGRFLETQYF	TGTGCCAGCAGTGGGAACAGGGGGCGTTTTCTGGAGACCCAGTACTTC
TRBD1	TRBV5-5	.	TRBJ1-4	CASSLVAGTGIEKLFF	TGTGCCAGCAGCTTGGTGGCCGGGACAGGGATTGAAAAACTGTTTTTT
TRBD1	TRBV5-1	once	TRBJ1-1	CASSAGGQQSGQAFF	TGCGCCAGCAGTGCAGGGGGACAGCAATCGGGCCAAGCTTTCTTT
TRBD1	TRBV7-6	.	TRBJ1-4	CASSLQGQGYEKLFF	TGTGCCAGCAGCTTACAGGGACAGGGGTATGAAAAACTGTTTTTT
TRBD2	TRBV18	.	TRBJ2-5	CASSPMSGRSETQYF	TGTGCCAGCTCACCAATGAGCGGGAGATCAGAGACCCAGTACTTC
TRBD1	TRBV23-1	.	TRBJ1-1	CASRPCPGTANYTEAFF	TGCGCCAGCAGGCCCTGCCCGGGGACAGCTAATTACACTGAAGCTTTCTTT
.	TRBV5-1	.	TRBJ1-1	CASSFSIISGNTEAFF	TGCGCCAGCAGCTTTTCAATAATTTCGGGGAACACTGAAGCTTTCTTT
.	TRBV30	.	TRBJ2-7	CAWTRTNSGEQYF	TGTGCCTGGACCCGGACTAACTCGGGGGAGCAGTACTTC
TRBD1	TRBV19	.	TRBJ1-1	CASSSNRGTEAFF	TGTGCCAGTAGTTCCAACAGGGGGACTGAAGCTTTCTTT
.	TRBV2	.	TRBJ2-2	CASSLGENTGELFF	TGTGCCAGCAGTCTAGGGGAGAACACCGGGGAGCTGTTTTTT
TRBD1	TRBV19	.	TRBJ1-5	CASSTTGGSNQPQHF	TGTGCCAGTAGTACTACAGGGGGCAGCAATCAGCCCCAGCATTTT
.	TRBV5-3	.	TRBJ2-3	CARSCRGGRPTDTQYF	TGTGCCAGAAGCTGTCGTGGGGGGCGGCCCACAGATACGCAGTATTTT
TRBD1	TRBV6-5	.	TRBJ2-7	CASSLQGMGYEQYF	TGTGCCAGCAGCCTACAGGGGATGGGCTACGAGCAGTACTTC
TRBD2	TRBV7-2	.	TRBJ2-3	CASSIRMGGSTDTQYF	TGTGCCAGCAGCATCCGCATGGGGGGGAGCACAGATACGCAGTATTTT
.	TRBV5-1	.	TRBJ2-6	CASSLTGSGTNVLTF	TGCGCCAGCAGCTTGACAGGGTCTGGGACCAACGTCCTGACTTTC
.	TRBV18	once	TRBJ2-2	CASSRTKTSYTGELFF	TGTGCCAGCTCCAGGACCAAGACGAGTTACACCGGGGAGCTGTTTTTT
TRBD1	TRBV10-3	once	TRBJ2-1	CAIRIRDSPYNEQFF	TGTGCCATCAGAATCCGGGACAGTCCCTACAATGAGCAGTTCTTC
TRBD1	TRBV4-3	.	TRBJ2-2	CASSQGTGGLGGELFF	TGCGCCAGCAGCCAGGGGACAGGGGGCCTGGGCGGGGAGCTGTTTTTT
TRBD2	TRBV9	.	TRBJ2-1	CASSVDLAGRNEQFF	TGTGCCAGCAGCGTAGATCTAGCGGGACGAAATGAGCAGTTCTTC
.	TRBV7-3	.	TRBJ2-6	CASSPDPLGDSGANVLTF	TGTGCCAGCAGCCCAGACCCCCTCGGGGACTCTGGGGCCAACGTCCTGACTTTC
.	TRBV10-3	.	TRBJ2-7	CATGWGDEQYF	TGTGCCACCGGTTGGGGCGACGAGCAGTACTTC
.	TRBV20-1	.	TRBJ2-1	CSAFRASEQFF	TGCAGTGCTTTTAGGGCTAGCGAACAGTTCTTC
.	TRBV15	.	TRBJ2-2	CATSRDLANTGELFF	TGTGCCACCAGCAGAGATCTGGCCAACACCGGGGAGCTGTTTTTT
.	TRBV19	.	TRBJ1-2	CASSISAENYGYTF	TGTGCCAGTAGTATATCGGCGGAAAACTATGGCTACACCTTC
TRBD1	TRBV6-4	.	TRBJ2-7	CASSDKVTGTYEQYF	TGTGCCAGCAGTGACAAGGTGACAGGGACCTACGAGCAGTACTTC
.	TRBV7-9	.	TRBJ2-7	CASSLDEGSNEQYF	TGTGCCAGCAGCTTAGATGAGGGATCCAACGAGCAGTACTTC
.	TRBV13	.	TRBJ2-1	CASGGSSYNEQFF	TGTGCCAGCGGGGGTTCCTCCTACAATGAGCAGTTCTTC
.	TRBV18	.	TRBJ1-1	CASSPGRQAFF	TGTGCCAGCTCACCAGGCAGACAAGCTTTCTTT
TRBD2	TRBV7-9	.	TRBJ2-2	CASSPRGLAGLLKTGELFF	TGTGCCAGCAGCCCTAGGGGACTAGCGGGCCTCCTAAAAACCGGGGAGCTGTTTTTT
TRBD1	TRBV9	.	TRBJ2-7	CASSVGGLGQAHEQYF	TGTGCCAGCAGCGTAGGGGGGTTGGGACAGGCCCACGAGCAGTACTTC
.	TRBV6-6	.	TRBJ2-1	CASRTDSYNEQFF	TGTGCCAGCAGGACGGACAGCTACAATGAGCAGTTCTTC
TRBD2	TRBV6-9	.	TRBJ2-7	CASSRTAGASYEQYF	TGTGCCAGCAGCCGGACAGCGGGGGCTTCCTACGAGCAGTACTTC
TRBD1	TRBV5-1	.	TRBJ1-2	CASTLGDTGGGYTF	TGCGCCAGCACTCTAGGGGATACAGGGGGTGGCTACACCTTC